The entry below gives a single TCR beta chain sequence along with its context. Its antigen is not identified. Assay: immunoSEQ multiplex PCR; the TCRdb copy retains only in-frame clones and omits some. The sample includes about 200,000 clones, approximately 94% of them seen just once. The data were taken from a study of T cell responses to AZD1222 COVID-19 vaccine. Overall study findings and caveats: Clonal diversity may have been underestimated, and the donors were mostly white British, with more females than males.

CDR3 length: 14 residues. V was cut by 3 bases and J by 2 bases, with 12 bases left in between. Germline loops: CDR1 SGHNT, CDR2 YYREEE (reference sequence). The chain couples TRBV5-4 to TRBJ2-7; D call uncertain. The sequence was obtained from an adult in good health. The sequencing used peripheral blood, collected on day 0 of MenACWY control vaccination. CDR3 nucleotide sequence: TGTGCCAGCAGCTCGGGTGGGATAACCTACGAGCAGTACTTC. Residues: CASSSGGITYEQYF. Based on the CDR3 plus reference TRBV5-4 and TRBJ2-7, the full variable domain is ETGVTQSPTHLIKTRGQQVTLRCSSQSGHNTVSWYQQALGQGPQFIFQYYREEENGRGNFPPRFSGLQFPNYSSELNVNALELDDSALYLCASSSGGITYEQYFGPGTRLTVT.